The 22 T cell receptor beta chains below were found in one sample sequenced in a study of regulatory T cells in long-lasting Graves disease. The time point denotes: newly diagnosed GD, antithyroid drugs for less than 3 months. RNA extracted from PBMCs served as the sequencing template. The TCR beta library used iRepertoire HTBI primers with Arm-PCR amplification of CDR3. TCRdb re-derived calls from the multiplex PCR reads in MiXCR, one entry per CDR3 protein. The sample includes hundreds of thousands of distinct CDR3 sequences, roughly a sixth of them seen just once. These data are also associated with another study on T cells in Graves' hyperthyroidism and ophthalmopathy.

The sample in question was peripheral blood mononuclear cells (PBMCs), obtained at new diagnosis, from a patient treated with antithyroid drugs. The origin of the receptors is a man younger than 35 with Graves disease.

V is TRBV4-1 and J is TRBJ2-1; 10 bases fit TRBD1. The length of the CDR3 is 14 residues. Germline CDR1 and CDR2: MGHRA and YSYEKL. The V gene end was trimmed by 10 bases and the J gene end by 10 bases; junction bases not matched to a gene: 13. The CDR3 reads CATRDRGDSYEQFF. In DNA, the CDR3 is TGCGCCACCAGGGACAGGGGAGACTCCTACGAGCAGTTCTTC.

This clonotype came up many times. CDR3 residues: CASSGNYGDTEAFF. The CDR3 nucleotides read TGTGCCAGCAGCGGTAACTATGGGGACACTGAAGCTTTCTTT. The chain links TRBV7-9 to TRBJ1-1; no reliable D call. Trimming left V 5 bases short and J 3 bases short, with 13 bases between. The CDR3 spans 14 residues. Germline V gives CDR1 SEHNR, CDR2 FQNEAQ (reference sequence). The whole variable domain, filled in from reference TRBV7-9 and TRBJ1-1, reads DTGVSQNPRHKITKRGQNVTFRCDPISEHNRLYWYRQTLGQGPEFLTYFQNEAQLEKSRLLSDRFSAERPKGSFSTLEIQRTEQGDSAMYLCASSGNYGDTEAFFGQGTRLTVV.

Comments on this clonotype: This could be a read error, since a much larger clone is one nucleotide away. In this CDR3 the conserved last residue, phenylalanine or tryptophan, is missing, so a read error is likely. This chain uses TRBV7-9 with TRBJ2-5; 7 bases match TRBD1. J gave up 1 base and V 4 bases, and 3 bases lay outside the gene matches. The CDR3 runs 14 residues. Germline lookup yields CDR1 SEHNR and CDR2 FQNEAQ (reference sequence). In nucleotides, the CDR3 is TGTGCCAGCAGCTACTACAGGGGCCAAGAGACCCAGTACTTA. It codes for CASSYYRGQETQYL.

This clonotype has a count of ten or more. The CDR3 region is CSANSGRDTGELFF. In nucleotides, the CDR3 is TGCAGTGCCAATAGCGGGAGAGACACCGGGGAGCTGTTTTTT. The gene calls are TRBV20-1 and TRBJ2-2, with 9 bases fitting TRBD2. V was clipped by 6 bases and J by 3 bases; unmatched bases: 5. CDR3 length: 14 residues. Germline CDR1 reads DFQATT; CDR2 reads SNEGSKA (reference sequence).

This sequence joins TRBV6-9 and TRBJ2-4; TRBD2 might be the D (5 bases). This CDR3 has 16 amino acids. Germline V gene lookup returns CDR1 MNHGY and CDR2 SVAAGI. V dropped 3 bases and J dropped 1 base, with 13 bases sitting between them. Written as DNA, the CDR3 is TGTGCCAGCAGTTACTCCAGATCGGGGGCCAAAAACATTCAGTACTTC. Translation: CASSYSRSGAKNIQYF.

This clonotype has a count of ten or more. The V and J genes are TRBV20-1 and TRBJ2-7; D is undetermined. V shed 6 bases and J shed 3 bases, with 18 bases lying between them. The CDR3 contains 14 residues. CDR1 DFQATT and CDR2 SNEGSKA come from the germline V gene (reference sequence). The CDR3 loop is CSATDSLGLYEQYF. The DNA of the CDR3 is TGCAGTGCCACAGACTCCCTCGGCCTCTACGAGCAGTACTTC.

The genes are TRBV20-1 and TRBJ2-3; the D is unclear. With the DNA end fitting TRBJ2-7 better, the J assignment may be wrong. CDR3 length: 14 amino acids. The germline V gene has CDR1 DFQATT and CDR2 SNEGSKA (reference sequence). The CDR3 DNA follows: TGCAGTGCTAGAGACACCGAAAGCTCCTACGAGCAGTACTTC. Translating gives CSARDTESSYEQYF.

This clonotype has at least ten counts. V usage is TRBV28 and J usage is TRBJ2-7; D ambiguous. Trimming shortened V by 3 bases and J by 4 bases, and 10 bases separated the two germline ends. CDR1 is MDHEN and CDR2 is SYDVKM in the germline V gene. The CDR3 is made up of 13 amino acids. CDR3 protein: CASSFVELYEQYF. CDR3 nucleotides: TGTGCCAGCAGTTTTGTGGAGTTGTACGAGCAGTACTTC.

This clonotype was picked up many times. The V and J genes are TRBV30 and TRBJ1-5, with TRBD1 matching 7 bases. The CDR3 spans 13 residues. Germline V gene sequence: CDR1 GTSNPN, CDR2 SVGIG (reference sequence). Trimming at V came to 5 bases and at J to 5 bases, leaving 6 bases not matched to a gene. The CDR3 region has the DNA TGTGCCTGGTCCAGGGGGGAAGATCAGCCCCAGCATTTT. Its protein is CAWSRGEDQPQHF.

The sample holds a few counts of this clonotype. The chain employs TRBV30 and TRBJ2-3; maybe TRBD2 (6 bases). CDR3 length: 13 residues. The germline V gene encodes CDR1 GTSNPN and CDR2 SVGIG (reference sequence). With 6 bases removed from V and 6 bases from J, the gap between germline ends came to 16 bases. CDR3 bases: TGTGCCTGTGACGGGACTTCCTTGGATACGCAGTATTTT. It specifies CACDGTSLDTQYF.

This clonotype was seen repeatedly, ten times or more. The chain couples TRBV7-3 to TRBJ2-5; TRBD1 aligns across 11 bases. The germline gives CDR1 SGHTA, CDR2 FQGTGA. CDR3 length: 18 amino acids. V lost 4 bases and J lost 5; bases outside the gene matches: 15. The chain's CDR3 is CASSSCMWTGGFLETQYF. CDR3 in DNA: TGTGCCAGCAGCTCCTGCATGTGGACAGGGGGCTTTTTGGAGACCCAGTACTTC. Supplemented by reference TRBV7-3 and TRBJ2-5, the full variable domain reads GAGVSQTPSNKVTEKGKYVELRCDPISGHTALYWYRQSLGQGPEFLIYFQGTGAADDSGLPNDRFFAVRPEGSVSTLKIQRTERGDSAVYLCASSSCMWTGGFLETQYFGPGTRLLVL.

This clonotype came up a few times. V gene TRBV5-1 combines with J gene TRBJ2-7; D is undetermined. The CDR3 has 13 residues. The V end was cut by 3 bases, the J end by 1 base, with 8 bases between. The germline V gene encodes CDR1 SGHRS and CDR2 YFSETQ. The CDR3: CASSSPRSYEQYF. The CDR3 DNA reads TGCGCCAGCAGCTCTCCGCGATCCTACGAGCAGTACTTC.

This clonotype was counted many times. CDR3 in amino acids: CASSLGRGYNEQFF. The CDR3 region has the DNA TGTGCCAGCAGTTTGGGCAGGGGTTACAATGAGCAGTTCTTC. The chain combines TRBV12-3 or TRBV12-4 with TRBJ2-1; D may be TRBD1 (6 bases). Deletions cut 3 bases from V and 4 bases from J, with 10 bases between. The CDR3 sequence is 14 residues long.

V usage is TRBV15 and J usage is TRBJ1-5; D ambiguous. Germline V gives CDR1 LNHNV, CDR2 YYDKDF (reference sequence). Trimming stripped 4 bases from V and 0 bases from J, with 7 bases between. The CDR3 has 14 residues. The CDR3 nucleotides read TGTGCCACCAGCAAACGACATAGCAATCAGCCCCAGCATTTT. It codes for CATSKRHSNQPQHF.

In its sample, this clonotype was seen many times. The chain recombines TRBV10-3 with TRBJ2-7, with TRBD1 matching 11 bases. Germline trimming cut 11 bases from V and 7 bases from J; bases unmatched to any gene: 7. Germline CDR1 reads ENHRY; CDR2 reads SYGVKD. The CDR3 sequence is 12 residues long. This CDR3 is CAAGQGVREQYF. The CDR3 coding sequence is TGTGCCGCGGGACAGGGGGTTCGGGAGCAGTACTTC.

CDR3 loop: CSARGGAGSTDTQYF. Written as DNA, the CDR3 is TGCAGTGCTAGAGGGGGGGCGGGAAGCACAGATACGCAGTATTTT. This chain joins TRBV20-1 and TRBJ2-3, with D perhaps matching TRBD1 or TRBD2 (6 bases each). The CDR3 covers 15 residues. The V end was cut by 1 base, the J end by 0 bases, with 11 bases between. Germline CDR1 reads DFQATT; CDR2 reads SNEGSKA (reference sequence).

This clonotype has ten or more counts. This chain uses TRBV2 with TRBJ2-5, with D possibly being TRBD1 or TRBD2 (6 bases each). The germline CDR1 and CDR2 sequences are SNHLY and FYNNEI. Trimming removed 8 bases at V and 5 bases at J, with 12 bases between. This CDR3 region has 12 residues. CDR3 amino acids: CASRGQRETQYF. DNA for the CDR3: TGTGCCAGCCGGGGGCAACGGGAGACCCAGTACTTC.

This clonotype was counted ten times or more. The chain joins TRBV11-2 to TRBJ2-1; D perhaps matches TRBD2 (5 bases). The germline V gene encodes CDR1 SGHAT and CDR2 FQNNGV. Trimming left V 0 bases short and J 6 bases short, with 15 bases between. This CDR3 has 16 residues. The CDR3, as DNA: TGTGCCAGCAGCTTAGATACAGCTAGCCCCATCAATGAGCAGTTCTTC. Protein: CASSLDTASPINEQFF.

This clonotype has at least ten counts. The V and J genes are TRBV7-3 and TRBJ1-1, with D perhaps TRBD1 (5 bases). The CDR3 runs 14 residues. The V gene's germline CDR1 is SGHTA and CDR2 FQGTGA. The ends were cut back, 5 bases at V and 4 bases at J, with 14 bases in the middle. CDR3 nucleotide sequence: TGTGCCAGCAGCGAACCGGGGGAGTTCACTGAAGCTTTCTTT. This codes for CASSEPGEFTEAFF.

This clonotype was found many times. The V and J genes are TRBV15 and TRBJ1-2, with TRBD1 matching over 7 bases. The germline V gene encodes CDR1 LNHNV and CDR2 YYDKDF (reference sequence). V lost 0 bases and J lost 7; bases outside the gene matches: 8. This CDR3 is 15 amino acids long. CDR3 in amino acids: CATSRDRQGGTGYTF. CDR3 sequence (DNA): TGTGCCACCAGCAGAGATCGGCAGGGGGGAACTGGCTACACCTTC.

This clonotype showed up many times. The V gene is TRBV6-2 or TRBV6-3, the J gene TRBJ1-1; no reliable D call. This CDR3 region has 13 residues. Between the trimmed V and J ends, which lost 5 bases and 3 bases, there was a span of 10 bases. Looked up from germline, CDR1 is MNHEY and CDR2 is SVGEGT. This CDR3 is CASSGRWDTEAFF. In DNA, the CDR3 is TGTGCCAGCAGTGGCCGGTGGGACACTGAAGCTTTCTTT.

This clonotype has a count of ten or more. The CDR3 spells CASSGLISADTQYF. CDR3 DNA: TGTGCCAGCAGTGGTTTGATTAGCGCAGATACGCAGTATTTT. This rearrangement joins TRBV6-2 or TRBV6-3 to TRBJ2-3; a weak D match, TRBD2 (5 bases). The germline V gene has CDR1 MNHEY and CDR2 SVGEGT. Trimming shortened V by 5 bases and J by 4 bases, and 13 bases separated the two germline ends. This CDR3 is 14 amino acids long.